This TCR beta chain was recovered during a study of cytomegalovirus exposure and HLA in healthy donors. Findings and caveats of the study: Previous analysis showed most TCR beta V segments were productive about 90% or about 30% of the time.

With respect to this clone: Its antigen is currently unknown.

The PCR was carried out with 60 Vbeta primers and 13 Jbeta primers. Original data processing: There were about 86 million unique TCR beta chains by a later count, and approximately 10 million of them were shared. The method was immunoSEQ multiplex PCR; TCRdb's version includes in-frame clones alone and lacks a portion of them. That table supplies the V and J calls and clone size; D and trimming were determined from the DNA. The repertoire holds approximately 150,000 clones, with over 70% as singletons. V was cut by 8 bases and J by 1 base, with 9 bases left in between. The CDR3 is 13 residues long. Germline V gene sequence: CDR1 MNHEY, CDR2 SMNVEV (reference sequence).

The source of this sequence is a male donor in good health and CMV-seronegative. The chain uses TRBV27 and TRBJ1-5, with D possibly being TRBD1 (6 bases). Specimen: PBMCs. The CDR3 here is CASAGDSNQPQHF. In DNA form, the CDR3 reads TGTGCCAGCGCAGGGGACAGCAATCAGCCCCAGCATTTT.